Listed here are 23 T cell receptor beta chains from one sample, sequenced in a study of blood T cell repertoires in COVID-19. The method was immunoSEQ multiplex PCR; TCRdb's version includes in-frame clones alone and lacks a portion of them. The sample holds about 34,000 clones, roughly 78% seen once. Input material: peripheral blood. Source of these receptors: a woman between 65 and 79 years old with acute or convalescent COVID-19.

V and J are TRBV19 and TRBJ1-5, with 7 bases that match TRBD1. Germline CDR1 and CDR2: LNHDA and SQIVND (reference sequence). Trimming cost V 5 bases and J 1 base; bases outside gene matches: 14. The CDR3 length is 18 residues. The CDR3 sequence: CASSPRSGTVVSNQPQHF. CDR3 coding DNA: TGTGCCAGTAGTCCCCGCTCCGGGACAGTAGTGAGCAATCAGCCCCAGCATTTT.

The chain couples TRBV10-3 to TRBJ1-1, with 8 bases aligning to TRBD1. The CDR3 runs 14 residues. With V trimmed by 3 bases and J by 1 base, 1 base remained unmatched. CDR1 is ENHRY and CDR2 is SYGVKD in the germline V gene. In DNA form, the CDR3 reads TGTGCCATCAGTGACGGACAGGGGAACACTGAAGCTTTCTTT. Amino acid sequence: CAISDGQGNTEAFF.

J is TRBJ2-3 and V is TRBV6-5; weak D call: TRBD2 (5 bases). The CDR3 consists of 15 residues. V shed 8 bases and J shed 4 bases, with 19 bases lying between them. Germline V CDR1 and CDR2: MNHEY, SVGAGI. This CDR3 reads CASLRQKRAPDTQYF. The CDR3 DNA reads as TGTGCCAGCCTACGCCAGAAGAGGGCCCCAGATACGCAGTATTTT.

The rearrangement links TRBV2 to TRBJ1-3; no clear D gene. The CDR3 loop spans 14 amino acids. Trimming took off 1 base at V and 2 bases at J, with 6 bases between the two ends. CDR1 is SNHLY, CDR2 FYNNEI, per germline. CDR3 coding DNA: TGTGCCAGCAGTGAAGACAGACCTGGAAACACCATATATTTT. This encodes CASSEDRPGNTIYF.

V and J are TRBV18 and TRBJ1-1; D may be TRBD1 (5 bases). This CDR3 region has 16 residues. CDR1 is KGHSH and CDR2 is LQKENI in the germline V gene. V was shortened by 3 bases and J by 4 bases, with 18 bases between the two germline ends. The CDR3 spells CASSPGGRGRGTEAFF. DNA of the CDR3: TGTGCCAGCTCACCCGGGGGGAGAGGTCGAGGCACTGAAGCTTTCTTT. Looking up the rest from reference TRBV18 and TRBJ1-1 gives the full variable domain: NAGVMQNPRHLVRRRGQEARLRCSPMKGHSHVYWYRQLPEEGLKFMVYLQKENIIDESGMPKERFSAEFPKEGPSILRIQQVVRGDSAAYFCASSPGGRGRGTEAFFGQGTRLTVV.

The CDR3 spells CASSSQGGTEAFF. The CDR3 coding sequence is TGCGCCAGCAGCTCCCAAGGGGGAACTGAAGCTTTCTTT. The chain combines TRBV5-1 with TRBJ1-1, with TRBD1 as a possible D gene (6 bases). V lost 3 bases to trimming and J lost 5 bases, with 11 bases between them. The germline gives CDR1 SGHRS, CDR2 YFSETQ. The CDR3 loop spans 13 amino acids.

The chain recombines TRBV7-9 with TRBJ2-7, with 11 bases aligning to TRBD2. Germline V lookup: CDR1 SEHNR, CDR2 FQNEAQ (reference sequence). The J segment lost 3 bases and the V segment lost 5 bases, leaving 6 bases of the junction unmatched. This CDR3 comprises 15 residues. CDR3 sequence (DNA): TGTGCCAGCAGCCCAGCTAGCGGGGGGCACTACGAGCAGTACTTC. It encodes CASSPASGGHYEQYF.

The rearrangement joins TRBV11-2 to TRBJ2-5, with 12 bases identical to TRBD1. Germline V gene lookup returns CDR1 SGHAT and CDR2 FQNNGV. J was trimmed by 9 bases and V by 5 bases; bases with no gene match: 16. This CDR3 comprises 17 residues. Written as DNA, the CDR3 is TGTGCCAGCAGCCCGGGACCGGGACAGGGGGCGTCCGCGGCCCAGTACTTC. Residues: CASSPGPGQGASAAQYF. The variable domain in full, completed from reference TRBV11-2 and TRBJ2-5, reads EAGVAQSPRYKIIEKRQSVAFWCNPISGHATLYWYQQILGQGPKLLIQFQNNGVVDDSQLPKDRFSAERLKGVDSTLKIQPAKLEDSAVYLCASSPGPGQGASAAQYFGPGTRLLVL.

The chain couples TRBV7-8 to TRBJ2-1, with TRBD2 matching over 7 bases. The CDR3 covers 14 residues. The germline CDR1 and CDR2 sequences are SGHVS and FQNEAQ. J lost 4 bases, V lost 5 bases, and 5 bases had no gene match. The DNA for the CDR3 is TGTGCCAGCAGCAGCTCTAGCGGATACAATGAGCAGTTCTTC. It encodes CASSSSSGYNEQFF.

The rearrangement uses TRBV19 and TRBJ2-1, with D maybe TRBD2 (6 bases). Germline V gives CDR1 LNHDA, CDR2 SQIVND (reference sequence). The CDR3 length is 17 residues. V was shortened by 3 bases and J by 0 bases, with 15 bases between the two germline ends. The DNA of the CDR3 is TGTGCCAGTAGTATTGACGGGGTACTAGCCTCCTACAATGAGCAGTTCTTC. It is translated as CASSIDGVLASYNEQFF.

The chain uses TRBV5-1 and TRBJ2-7; TRBD2 agrees at 9 bases. J was trimmed by 5 bases and V by 2 bases; bases with no gene match: 8. Germline V gene data show CDR1 as SGHRS and CDR2 as YFSETQ. The CDR3 has 15 amino acids. The CDR3, as DNA: TGCGCCAGCAGCTTCATAGCGGGAGAGACGAACGAGCAGTACTTC. Protein sequence: CASSFIAGETNEQYF. Using reference TRBV5-1 and TRBJ2-7 for the parts outside the CDR3, the full variable domain is KAGVTQTPRYLIKTRGQQVTLSCSPISGHRSVSWYQQTPGQGLQFLFEYFSETQRNKGNFPGRFSGRQFSNSRSEMNVSTLELGDSALYLCASSFIAGETNEQYFGPGTRLTVT.

CDR3 nucleotide sequence: TGTGCCACCTGGACAGGGGGCGAGGCAACTAATGAAAAACTGTTTTTT. It specifies CATWTGGEATNEKLFF. The rearrangement links TRBV24-1 to TRBJ1-4; 11 bases are a match to TRBD1. V lost 9 bases and J lost 0; bases outside the gene matches: 5. This CDR3 has 16 amino acids. Germline-derived CDR1 and CDR2 are KGHDR and SFDVKD.

The chain uses TRBV2 and TRBJ2-7, with 7 nucleotides matching TRBD1. Per the germline V gene, CDR1 is SNHLY and CDR2 is FYNNEI. The length of the CDR3 is 13 residues. The J segment lost 6 bases and the V segment lost 10 bases, leaving 12 bases of the junction unmatched. Written as DNA, the CDR3 is TGTGCCACCCAGGGTACAGGGGTCCGCGAGCAGTACTTC. It specifies CATQGTGVREQYF.

The chain links TRBV19 to TRBJ2-2; 7 positions agree with TRBD1. This CDR3 region has 14 residues. Germline-derived CDR1 and CDR2 are LNHDA and SQIVND (reference sequence). V was clipped by 7 bases and J by 5 bases; unmatched bases: 7. The CDR3 DNA reads as TGTGCCAGTAACCAGGGGGTGGAGACCGGGGAGCTGTTTTTT. Its translation is CASNQGVETGELFF.

A remark on this clone: The sample holds other DNA sequences that translate to the same CDR3. This sequence joins TRBV3-1 (or the pseudogene TRBV3-2) and TRBJ2-5, with TRBD2 matching 15 bases. Germline CDR1 reads LGHDT; CDR2 reads YNNKEL (reference sequence). This CDR3 has 16 amino acids. V gave up 3 bases and J gave up 2 bases; unmatched junction bases: 1. In nucleotides, the CDR3 is TGTGCCAGCAGCCAGGGACTAGCGGGAGGTCAAGAGACCCAGTACTTC. Translated: CASSQGLAGGQETQYF.

This chain joins TRBV4-2 and TRBJ1-3, with 7 bases that match TRBD1. CDR3 length: 15 amino acids. V shed 4 bases and J 0 bases; nucleotides not matched to a gene: 3. Germline V lookup: CDR1 LGHNA, CDR2 YNFKEQ. The chain's CDR3 is CASSPGQNSGNTIYF. The CDR3 nucleotides read TGTGCCAGCAGCCCGGGACAGAACTCTGGAAACACCATATATTTT.

This chain's CDR3 is CASSGQIAKNIQYF. CDR3 in DNA: TGTGCCAGCAGTGGACAGATAGCCAAAAACATTCAGTACTTC. V and J are TRBV2 and TRBJ2-4, with a weak D call TRBD1 (5 bases). The CDR3 loop spans 14 amino acids. From germline, CDR1 is SNHLY and CDR2 FYNNEI. V lost 4 bases and J lost 0, with 7 bases in between.

This chain's CDR3 is CASSDAQGAANEKLFF. CDR3 coding DNA: TGTGCCAGCAGTGACGCTCAGGGGGCAGCTAATGAAAAACTGTTTTTT. The gene calls are TRBV6-1 and TRBJ1-4; TRBD1 aligns across 8 bases. The J segment lost 3 bases and the V segment lost 3 bases, leaving 6 bases of the junction unmatched. Germline loops: CDR1 MNHNS, CDR2 SASEGT. The CDR3 has 16 amino acids.

V gene TRBV7-9 combines with J gene TRBJ1-3; D not resolved. Germline lookup yields CDR1 SEHNR and CDR2 FQNEAQ (reference sequence). The ends were cut back, 2 bases at V and 0 bases at J, with 8 bases in the middle. The CDR3 spans 15 residues. CDR3 protein: CASSLFSISGNTIYF. For the CDR3, the DNA is TGTGCCAGCAGCTTATTTAGCATCTCTGGAAACACCATATATTTT.

V is TRBV2 and J is TRBJ1-1; D unclear. V lost 6 bases, J lost 2 bases, and 10 bases lay in between. The CDR3 consists of 13 residues. Germline V gene sequence: CDR1 SNHLY, CDR2 FYNNEI. This CDR3 is CASRREVNTEAFF. CDR3 coding DNA: TGTGCCAGCAGGAGGGAGGTAAACACTGAAGCTTTCTTT.

CDR3 amino acids: CASSQGAPVEKLFF. CDR3 DNA: TGTGCCAGCAGCCAAGGGGCTCCGGTTGAAAAACTGTTTTTT. This chain links TRBV3-1 (or the pseudogene TRBV3-2) with TRBJ1-4, with D hard to call. There are 14 residues in the CDR3. The germline gives CDR1 LGHDT, CDR2 YNNKEL (reference sequence). Trimming stripped 1 base from V and 7 bases from J, with 10 bases between.

This clone has a handful of counts. The V call is TRBV20-1, the J call TRBJ1-1, with D uncertain. There are 12 residues in the CDR3. Germline V gives CDR1 DFQATT, CDR2 SNEGSKA (reference sequence). The V and J ends lost 3 bases and 1 base respectively, with 6 bases between them. CDR3 sequence (DNA): TGCAGTGCTAGTCCGGGGAACACTGAAGCTTTCTTT. Translation: CSASPGNTEAFF.

V is TRBV7-8 and J is TRBJ1-5; 8 nucleotides agree with TRBD1. Unmatched junction bases numbered 9, after V lost 5 bases and J lost 9 bases. CDR1 and CDR2 from the germline V gene are SGHVS and FQNEAQ. The CDR3 extends over 14 amino acids. The CDR3 nucleotides are TGTGCCAGCAGCCCGGGGACAGGAGGGTGGCCCCAGCATTTT. This sequence encodes CASSPGTGGWPQHF.